This passage covers 3 T cell receptor beta chains from one sample sequenced in a study of blood T cells in healthy people across ages. Sample-barcoded 5' priming and a J-beta primer mix drove a second PCR of 7 to 11 cycles. TCRdb reprocessed the 5' RACE reads via MiXCR and lists one record per CDR3 protein. The table has about 1,500,000 distinct CDR3 sequences, about 43% seen once; the top ten hold approximately 7.9%. Sequenced input: blood. The receptors stem from a young woman in good health.

The chain combines TRBV3-1 with TRBJ1-2; 7 bases line up with TRBD1. Trimming at V came to 3 bases and at J to 4 bases, leaving 11 bases not matched to a gene. Germline CDR1 is LGHDT and CDR2 is YNNKEL (reference sequence). The CDR3 has 16 amino acids. This CDR3 reads CASSQAGGHPGYGYTF. CDR3 coding DNA: TGTGCCAGCAGCCAGGCAGGGGGGCATCCGGGCTATGGCTACACCTTC. Complete variable domain (other parts from reference TRBV3-1 and TRBJ1-2): DTAVSQTPKYLVTQMGNDKSIKCEQNLGHDTMYWYKQDSKKFLKIMFSYNNKELIINETVPNRFSPKSPDKAHLNLHINSLELGDSAVYFCASSQAGGHPGYGYTFGSGTRLTVV.

The chain combines TRBV7-9 with TRBJ2-7; D gene ambiguous. CDR1 and CDR2 from the germline V gene are SEHNR and FQNEAQ (reference sequence). V dropped 5 bases and J dropped 0 bases, with 17 bases sitting between them. The CDR3 extends over 16 amino acids. CDR3 protein: CASSPLFWGSSYEQYF. The CDR3 nucleotides read TGTGCCAGCAGCCCCCTGTTCTGGGGTAGCTCCTACGAGCAGTACTTC.

This chain joins TRBV20-1 and TRBJ1-2, with D possibly being TRBD1 (6 bases). Germline CDR1 is DFQATT and CDR2 is SNEGSKA (reference sequence). The V gene lost 4 bases and the J gene lost 0 bases, with 12 bases spanning the gap. The CDR3 has 14 amino acids. CDR3 sequence: CSAIQQGPNYGYTF. The CDR3 DNA is TGCAGTGCTATACAACAGGGACCTAACTATGGCTACACCTTC.